Below, 4 T cell receptor beta chains from the same sample are listed, as sequenced in a study of blood T cell repertoires in COVID-19. The protocol was immunoSEQ multiplex PCR, while the TCRdb copy is restricted to in-frame clones and leaves out a portion. Among over 150,000 clones listed, more than 80% were seen once. The sample was peripheral blood. Source of these receptors: a human donor in a cohort sampled during active COVID-19.

This rearrangement joins TRBV7-9 to TRBJ2-7, with TRBD1 identical over 8 bases. This CDR3 is 13 amino acids long. V trimming: 5 bases; J trimming: 4 bases; junction bases outside the gene matches: 4. Germline CDR1 reads SEHNR; CDR2 reads FQNEAQ (reference sequence). In DNA, the CDR3 is TGTGCCAGCAGCCTAGACAGGGGATACGAGCAGTACTTC. It is translated as CASSLDRGYEQYF.

The J gene is TRBJ2-7, the V gene TRBV12-3 or TRBV12-4, with D uncertain. This CDR3 contains 12 residues. The ends were cut back, 4 bases at V and 4 bases at J, with 8 bases in the middle. The CDR3 protein is CASSSEKYEQYF. CDR3 nucleotides: TGTGCCAGCAGTTCCGAGAAATACGAGCAGTACTTC.

This chain links TRBV15 with TRBJ1-5; TRBD1 matches at 12 bases. The CDR3 runs 16 residues. CDR1 is LNHNV and CDR2 is YYDKDF in the germline V gene (reference sequence). J gave up 7 bases and V 5 bases, and 9 bases lay outside the gene matches. The CDR3 nucleotides read TGTGCCACCAGCGCACCCGGGACAGGGGGCTGGCAGCCCCAGCATTTT. It yields the protein CATSAPGTGGWQPQHF.

V gene TRBV6-1 combines with J gene TRBJ2-7, with 8 bases matching TRBD1. V dropped 3 bases and J dropped 5; count of bases not matched to a gene: 6. CDR1 is MNHNS, CDR2 SASEGT, per germline. This CDR3 spans 14 amino acids. CDR3 loop: CASSDAQGGHEQYF. In DNA form, the CDR3 reads TGTGCCAGCAGTGATGCACAGGGGGGTCACGAGCAGTACTTC.